These T cell receptor beta chains were read from a single sample in a study of blood T cell repertoires in COVID-19. The data were produced by immunoSEQ multiplex PCR, yet TCRdb's version contains in-frame clones alone and is incomplete. The sample has 57,000 or so clones; about 88% are singletons. The sequencing sample was made of peripheral blood. The receptors come from a man between 65 and 85 years old with active COVID-19. The conserved cysteine and the conserved F or W are not part of the CDR3 here. A D gene is named only where the DNA matches it firmly.

ASSTRTTNYGYT,TRBV19,12,TRBJ1-2,-
ASNRRGEQF,TRBV27,9,TRBJ2-1,-
ASSQDHGDYEQY,TRBV4-3,12,TRBJ2-7,-
ASSYSQTSASYEQY,TRBV6-5,14,TRBJ2-7,TRBD2
ASSLTGGTYEQY,TRBV4-1,12,TRBJ2-7,-
ASSPSGSKSGELF,TRBV3-1/TRBV3-2,13,TRBJ2-2,-
ASSLWEYEQY,TRBV7-2,10,TRBJ2-7,-
ASNTQGAKNIQY,TRBV7-9,12,TRBJ2-4,TRBD1
ASSTLQETQY,TRBV21-1,10,TRBJ2-5,-
SASGGVGTEAF,TRBV20-1,11,TRBJ1-1,-
ASSIASPSGEQY,TRBV19,12,TRBJ2-7,-
ASSPETSGSGTGELF,TRBV18,15,TRBJ2-2,TRBD2
ASSGKAGSLITPYTGELF,TRBV2,18,TRBJ2-2,-
ASSREGSRPEAF,TRBV6-2/TRBV6-3,12,TRBJ1-1,-
ATSRDRGQGLTDTQY,TRBV15,15,TRBJ2-3,TRBD1
ASSLEGSRTNEKLF,TRBV5-1,14,TRBJ1-4,-
ASSRDIANPNTEAF,TRBV5-1,14,TRBJ1-1,-
ASSLGRGPLEAF,TRBV5-8,12,TRBJ1-1,-
ASSQDLALAGSTGELF,TRBV4-3,16,TRBJ2-2,TRBD2
ASSFRPDTQY,TRBV12-3/TRBV12-4,10,TRBJ2-3,-
ASSLVRDYGYT,TRBV2,11,TRBJ1-2,-
ATSVGGSVTQY,TRBV24-1,11,TRBJ2-3,TRBD2
ASSIARVDNQPQH,TRBV19,13,TRBJ1-5,-
ASSLYRDRGRNQPQH,TRBV10-1,15,TRBJ1-5,TRBD1
ASSSGQGMTDTQY,TRBV19,13,TRBJ2-3,-
ATSREGTSGGNEQF,TRBV15,14,TRBJ2-1,TRBD2
ASSETQKTQY,TRBV25-1,10,TRBJ2-5,-
ASVAGGPSSYNEQF,TRBV5-6,14,TRBJ2-1,TRBD2
ASSTGTGRQETQY,TRBV6-5,13,TRBJ2-5,TRBD1
ASSLDSRVGEQF,TRBV5-1,12,TRBJ2-1,-
ASTNEGNTEAF,TRBV6-6,11,TRBJ1-1,-
ASSYRDPGAGELF,TRBV6-2/TRBV6-3,13,TRBJ2-2,-
ASSQDRTNSGANVLT,TRBV23-1,15,TRBJ2-6,-
AIRLAGGPGDTQY,TRBV10-3,13,TRBJ2-3,TRBD2
ASSRRLAGKTGELF,TRBV9,14,TRBJ2-2,TRBD2
ASSSRSAVPNEKLF,TRBV5-5,14,TRBJ1-4,-
ASSPPGQFYEQY,TRBV11-2,12,TRBJ2-7,TRBD1
ASSPGEKLF,TRBV12-3/TRBV12-4,9,TRBJ1-4,-
ASKMRTEAF,TRBV5-1,9,TRBJ1-1,-
ASSSYLGTHTQY,TRBV27,12,TRBJ2-3,-
ASSAVGTSGMNTGELF,TRBV7-3,16,TRBJ2-2,TRBD2
ASSGTGGSGNTIY,TRBV2,13,TRBJ1-3,TRBD1
ASSLLGQSNQPQH,TRBV27,13,TRBJ1-5,TRBD1
ASSLDSLYGYT,TRBV5-4,11,TRBJ1-2,-
ASSLEAGLTQEEQY,TRBV5-4,14,TRBJ2-7,-
ASSLEVTQY,TRBV6-6,9,TRBJ2-3,-
ASSPLGGTEGYEQY,TRBV14,14,TRBJ2-7,TRBD2
ASSYLQGATDTQY,TRBV6-5,13,TRBJ2-3,TRBD1